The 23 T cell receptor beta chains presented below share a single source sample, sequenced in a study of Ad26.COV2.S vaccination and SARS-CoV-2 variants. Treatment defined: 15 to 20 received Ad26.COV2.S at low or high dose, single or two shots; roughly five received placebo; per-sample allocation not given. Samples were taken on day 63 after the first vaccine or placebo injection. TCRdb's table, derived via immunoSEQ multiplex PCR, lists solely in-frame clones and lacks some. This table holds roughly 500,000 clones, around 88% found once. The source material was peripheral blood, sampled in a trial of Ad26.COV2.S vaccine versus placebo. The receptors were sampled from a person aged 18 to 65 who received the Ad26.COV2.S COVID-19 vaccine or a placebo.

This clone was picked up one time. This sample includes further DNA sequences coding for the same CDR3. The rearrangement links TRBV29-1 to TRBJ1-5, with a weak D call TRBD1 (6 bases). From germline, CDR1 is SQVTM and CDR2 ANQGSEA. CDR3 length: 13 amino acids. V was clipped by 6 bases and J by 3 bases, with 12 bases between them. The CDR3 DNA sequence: TGCAGCGTGGGGGGACAAGACAATCAGCCCCAGCATTTT. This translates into CSVGGQDNQPQHF.

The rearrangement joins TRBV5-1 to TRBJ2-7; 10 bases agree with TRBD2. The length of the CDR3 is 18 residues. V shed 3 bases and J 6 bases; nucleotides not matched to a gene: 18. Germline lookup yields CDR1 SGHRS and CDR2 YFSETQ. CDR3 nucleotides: TGCGCCAGCAGCTGGATGGGTAGCGCTAGCGGGAGACTCGGCGAGCAGTACTTC. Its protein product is CASSWMGSASGRLGEQYF.

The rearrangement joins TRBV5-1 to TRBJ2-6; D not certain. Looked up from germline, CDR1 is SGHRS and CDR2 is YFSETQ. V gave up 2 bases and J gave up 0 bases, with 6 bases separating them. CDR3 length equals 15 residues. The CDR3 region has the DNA TGCGCCAGCAGCTTAAAAGTCTCTGGGGCCAACGTCCTGACTTTC. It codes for CASSLKVSGANVLTF.

As DNA, the CDR3 is TGTGCCAGCAGCTTAGCTGGCGGGAGGGAAGAGACCCAGTACTTC. Its translation is CASSLAGGREETQYF. J is TRBJ2-5 and V is TRBV11-2; TRBD2 aligns across 9 bases. V shed 1 base and J 3 bases; nucleotides not matched to a gene: 3. The CDR3 covers 15 residues. CDR1 and CDR2 from the germline V gene are SGHAT and FQNNGV.

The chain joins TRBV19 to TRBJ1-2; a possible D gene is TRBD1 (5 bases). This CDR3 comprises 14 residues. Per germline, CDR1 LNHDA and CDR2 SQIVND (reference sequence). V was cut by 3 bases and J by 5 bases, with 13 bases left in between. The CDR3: CASSIQGLSYGYTF. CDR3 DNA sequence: TGTGCCAGTAGTATCCAGGGCCTCTCTTATGGCTACACCTTC.

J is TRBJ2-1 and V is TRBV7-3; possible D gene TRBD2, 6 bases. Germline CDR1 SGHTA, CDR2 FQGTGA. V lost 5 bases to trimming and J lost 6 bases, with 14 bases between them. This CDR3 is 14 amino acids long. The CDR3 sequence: CASSRGLPGNEQFF. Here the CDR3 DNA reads TGTGCCAGCAGCAGGGGACTGCCGGGCAATGAGCAGTTCTTC.

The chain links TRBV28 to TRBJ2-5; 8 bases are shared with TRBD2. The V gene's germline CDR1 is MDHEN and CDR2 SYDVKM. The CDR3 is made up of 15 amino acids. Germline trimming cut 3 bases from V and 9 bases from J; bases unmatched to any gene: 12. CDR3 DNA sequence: TGTGCCAGCAGTTTGGCGGGAGGTGTCTCCGGGGCCCAGTACTTC. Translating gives CASSLAGGVSGAQYF.

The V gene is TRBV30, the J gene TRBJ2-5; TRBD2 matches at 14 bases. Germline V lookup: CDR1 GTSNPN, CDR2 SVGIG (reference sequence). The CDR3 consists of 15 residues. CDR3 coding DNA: TGTGCGTCCGGACTAGCGGGAGGTCCCGAAGAGACCCAGTACTTC. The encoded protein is CASGLAGGPEETQYF.

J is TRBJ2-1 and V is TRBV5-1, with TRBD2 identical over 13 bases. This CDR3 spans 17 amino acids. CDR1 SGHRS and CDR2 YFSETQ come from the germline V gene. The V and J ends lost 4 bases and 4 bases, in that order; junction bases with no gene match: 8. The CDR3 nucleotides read TGCGCCAGCAGCAGGGGACTAGCGGGAAAGATTTACAATGAGCAGTTCTTC. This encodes CASSRGLAGKIYNEQFF.

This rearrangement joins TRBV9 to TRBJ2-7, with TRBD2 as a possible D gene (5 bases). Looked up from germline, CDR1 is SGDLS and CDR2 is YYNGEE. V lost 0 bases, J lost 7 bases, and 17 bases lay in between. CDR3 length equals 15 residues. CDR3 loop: CASSVGVGGSWEQYF. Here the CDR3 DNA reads TGTGCCAGCAGCGTAGGTGTCGGAGGATCGTGGGAGCAGTACTTC.

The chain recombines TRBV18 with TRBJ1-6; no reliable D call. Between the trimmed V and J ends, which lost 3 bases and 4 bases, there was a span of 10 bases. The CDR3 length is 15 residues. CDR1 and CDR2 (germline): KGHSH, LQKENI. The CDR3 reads CASSPPNSYNSPLHF. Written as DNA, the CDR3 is TGTGCCAGCTCACCCCCCAACAGTTATAATTCACCCCTCCACTTT.

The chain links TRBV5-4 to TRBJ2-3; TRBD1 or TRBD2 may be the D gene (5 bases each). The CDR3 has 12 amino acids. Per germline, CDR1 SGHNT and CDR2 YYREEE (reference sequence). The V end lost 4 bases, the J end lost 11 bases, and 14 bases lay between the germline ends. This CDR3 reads CASSLTGDQQYF. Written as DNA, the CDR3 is TGTGCCAGCAGCCTAACCGGGGACCAGCAGTATTTT.

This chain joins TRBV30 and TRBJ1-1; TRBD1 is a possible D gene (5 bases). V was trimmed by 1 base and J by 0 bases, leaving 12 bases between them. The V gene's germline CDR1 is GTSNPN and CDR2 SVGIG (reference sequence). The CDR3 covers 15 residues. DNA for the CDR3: TGTGCCTGGAGTGGCATGGGACGTTTGAACACTGAAGCTTTCTTT. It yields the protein CAWSGMGRLNTEAFF.

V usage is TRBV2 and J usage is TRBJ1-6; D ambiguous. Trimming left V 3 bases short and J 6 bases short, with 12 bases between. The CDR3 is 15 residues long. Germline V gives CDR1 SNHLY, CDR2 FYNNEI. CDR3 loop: CASSDLGAANSPLHF. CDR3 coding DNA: TGTGCCAGCAGTGACTTGGGAGCTGCTAATTCACCCCTCCACTTT.

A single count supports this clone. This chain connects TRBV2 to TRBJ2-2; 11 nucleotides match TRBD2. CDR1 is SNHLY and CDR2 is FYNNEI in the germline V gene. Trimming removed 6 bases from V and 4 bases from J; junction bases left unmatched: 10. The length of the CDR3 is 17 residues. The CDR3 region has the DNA TGTGCCAGCAGCCAGCAGCGGCTAGCGGGAGGCACCGGGGAGCTGTTTTTT. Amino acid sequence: CASSQQRLAGGTGELFF.

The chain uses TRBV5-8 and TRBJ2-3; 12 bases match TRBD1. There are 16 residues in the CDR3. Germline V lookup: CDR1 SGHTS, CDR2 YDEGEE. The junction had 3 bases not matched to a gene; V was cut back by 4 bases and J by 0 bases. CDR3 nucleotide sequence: TGTGCCAGCAGCAAGGGACAGGGGGCTAGCACAGATACGCAGTATTTT. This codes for CASSKGQGASTDTQYF.

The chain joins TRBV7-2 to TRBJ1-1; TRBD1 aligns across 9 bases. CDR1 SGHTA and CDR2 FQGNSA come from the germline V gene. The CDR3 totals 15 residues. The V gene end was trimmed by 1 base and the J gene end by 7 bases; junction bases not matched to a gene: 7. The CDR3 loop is CASSLEGQGLSEAFF. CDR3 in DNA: TGTGCCAGCAGCTTAGAGGGACAGGGCCTCAGTGAAGCTTTCTTT.

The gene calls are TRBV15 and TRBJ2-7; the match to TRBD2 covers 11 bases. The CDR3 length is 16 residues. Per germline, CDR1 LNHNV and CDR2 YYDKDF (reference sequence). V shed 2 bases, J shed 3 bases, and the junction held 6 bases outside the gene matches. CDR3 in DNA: TGTGCCACCAGCAGACCTGGGACTAGCGGTTACTACGAGCAGTACTTC. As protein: CATSRPGTSGYYEQYF. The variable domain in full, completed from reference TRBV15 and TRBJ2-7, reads DAMVIQNPRYQVTQFGKPVTLSCSQTLNHNVMYWYQQKSSQAPKLLFHYYDKDFNNEADTPDNFQSRRPNTSFCFLDIRSPGLGDTAMYLCATSRPGTSGYYEQYFGPGTRLTVT.

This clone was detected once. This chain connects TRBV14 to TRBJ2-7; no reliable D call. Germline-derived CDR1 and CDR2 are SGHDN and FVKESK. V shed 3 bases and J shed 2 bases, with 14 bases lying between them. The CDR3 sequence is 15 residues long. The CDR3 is CASSHVPSFPYEQYF. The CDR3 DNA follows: TGTGCCAGCAGCCACGTCCCCAGTTTCCCCTACGAGCAGTACTTC.

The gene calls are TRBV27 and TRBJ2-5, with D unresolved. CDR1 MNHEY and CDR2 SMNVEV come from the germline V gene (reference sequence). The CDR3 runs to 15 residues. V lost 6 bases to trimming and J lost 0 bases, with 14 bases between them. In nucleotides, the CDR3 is TGTGCCAGCAGCTCCAAGGCTTACTACCAAGAGACCCAGTACTTC. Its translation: CASSSKAYYQETQYF.

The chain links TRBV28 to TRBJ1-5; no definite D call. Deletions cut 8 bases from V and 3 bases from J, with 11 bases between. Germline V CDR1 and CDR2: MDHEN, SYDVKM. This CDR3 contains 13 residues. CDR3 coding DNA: TGTGCCAGCCGCGATTCCCCCAATCAGCCCCAGCATTTT. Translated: CASRDSPNQPQHF. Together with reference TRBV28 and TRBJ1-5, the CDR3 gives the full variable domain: DVKVTQSSRYLVKRTGEKVFLECVQDMDHENMFWYRQDPGLGLRLIYFSYDVKMKEKGDIPEGYSVSREKKERFSLILESASTNQTSMYLCASRDSPNQPQHFGDGTRLSIL.

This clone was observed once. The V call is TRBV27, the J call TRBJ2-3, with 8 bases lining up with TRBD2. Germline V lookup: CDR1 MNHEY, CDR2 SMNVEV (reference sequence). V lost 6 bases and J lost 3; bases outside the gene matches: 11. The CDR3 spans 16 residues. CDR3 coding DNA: TGTGCCAGCAGCCCGGGCCCCGGGAGGGGGACAGATACGCAGTATTTT. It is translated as CASSPGPGRGTDTQYF.

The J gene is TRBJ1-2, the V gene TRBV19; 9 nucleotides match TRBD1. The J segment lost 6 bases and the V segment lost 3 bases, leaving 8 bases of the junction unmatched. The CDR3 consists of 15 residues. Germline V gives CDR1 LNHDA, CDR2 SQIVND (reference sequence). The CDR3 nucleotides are TGTGCCAGTAGTATCATCACAGGGGGCTCTCATGGCTACACCTTC. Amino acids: CASSIITGGSHGYTF. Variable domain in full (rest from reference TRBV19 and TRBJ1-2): DGGITQSPKYLFRKEGQNVTLSCEQNLNHDAMYWYRQDPGQGLRLIYYSQIVNDFQKGDIAEGYSVSREKKESFPLTVTSAQKNPTAFYLCASSIITGGSHGYTFGSGTRLTVV.